Below, 14 T cell receptor beta chains from the same sample are listed, as sequenced in a study of CD4 T cells in relation to SARS-CoV-2 and coronaviruses. For these TCRs, the target antigens are not known. Sequencing used immunoSEQ multiplex PCR; TCRdb keeps in-frame clones, though not all of them. Among around 23,000 clones, around four fifths were seen once, and the ten largest hold around 19%. The unexposed donors gave CD4+ T cells in 2011-2018, prior to COVID-19. After about ten days of culture, CD4+ T cells were isolated. Sequencing was carried out using CD4+ T cells from PBMCs, cultured in vitro. The receptors here all came from a human donor in good health.

The chain has TRBV6-2 or TRBV6-3 and TRBJ2-1; tentative D call: TRBD1 (5 bases). CDR3 length equals 15 residues. Trimming cost V 2 bases and J 7 bases, with 15 bases left between them. Per the germline V gene, CDR1 is MNHEY and CDR2 is SVGEGT. CDR3 DNA: TGTGCCAGCAGTTACCACATAAACAGGTTGAATGAGCAGTTCTTC. Protein product: CASSYHINRLNEQFF.

The V call is TRBV6-4, the J call TRBJ2-1, with 12 bases aligning to TRBD1. Looked up from germline, CDR1 is MRHNA and CDR2 is SNTAGT. This CDR3 is built from 16 residues. After removal of 0 bases from V and 8 bases from J, the junction contained 5 bases not matched to a gene. The CDR3 reads CASSDSGQGATDEQFF. In DNA form, the CDR3 reads TGTGCCAGCAGTGACTCGGGACAGGGGGCGACGGATGAGCAGTTCTTC.

The chain joins TRBV19 to TRBJ1-1, with a tentative D call TRBD1 (6 bases). There are 16 residues in the CDR3. V lost 6 bases to trimming and J lost 4 bases, with 21 bases between them. CDR1 is LNHDA, CDR2 SQIVND, per germline (reference sequence). The CDR3 sequence is CASSTRRQVSVTEAFF. CDR3 coding DNA: TGTGCCAGTAGCACCCGGCGACAGGTCAGCGTCACTGAAGCTTTCTTT. Combining the CDR3 with reference TRBV19 and TRBJ1-1 gives the whole variable domain DGGITQSPKYLFRKEGQNVTLSCEQNLNHDAMYWYRQDPGQGLRLIYYSQIVNDFQKGDIAEGYSVSREKKESFPLTVTSAQKNPTAFYLCASSTRRQVSVTEAFFGQGTRLTVV.

The chain couples TRBV2 to TRBJ2-5, with TRBD2 matching 11 bases. Germline V gene data show CDR1 as SNHLY and CDR2 as FYNNEI. The CDR3 has 16 residues. The V gene end was trimmed by 2 bases and the J gene end by 5 bases; junction bases not matched to a gene: 7. CDR3 nucleotide sequence: TGTGCCAGCAGTGAAAGTATGCTAGCGGGAGGTGAGACCCAGTACTTC. Protein: CASSESMLAGGETQYF.

This clone was recorded a few times. The chain employs TRBV11-1 and TRBJ2-1; the D gene is possibly TRBD2 (5 bases). The V gene's germline CDR1 is SGHAT and CDR2 FQDESV (reference sequence). V was shortened by 2 bases and J by 7 bases, with 9 bases between the two germline ends. This CDR3 region has 13 residues. Written as DNA, the CDR3 is TGTGCCAGCAGCTTATACGGGATGAATGAGCAGTTCTTC. As protein: CASSLYGMNEQFF.

Within the sample, this clone is medium-sized (0.01 to 0.1%). This rearrangement joins TRBV29-1 to TRBJ1-1; D not certain. This CDR3 contains 14 residues. The V end was cut by 0 bases, the J end by 5 bases, with 13 bases between. Germline lookup yields CDR1 SQVTM and CDR2 ANQGSEA. Here the CDR3 DNA reads TGCAGCGTTGAAGATATAGCAGGAAAAACTGAAGCTTTCTTT. Its protein product is CSVEDIAGKTEAFF.

The rearrangement joins TRBV5-1 to TRBJ2-5, with 7 nucleotides matching TRBD1. V shed 4 bases and J 4 bases; nucleotides not matched to a gene: 4. This CDR3 is built from 13 residues. Germline loops: CDR1 SGHRS, CDR2 YFSETQ. The chain's CDR3 is CASSGDRAETQYF. The CDR3 nucleotides read TGCGCCAGCAGCGGAGACAGGGCAGAGACCCAGTACTTC.

The V gene is TRBV9, the J gene TRBJ1-6; the match to TRBD1 covers 7 bases. Looked up from germline, CDR1 is SGDLS and CDR2 is YYNGEE. The V and J ends lost 3 bases and 7 bases, in that order; junction bases with no gene match: 4. CDR3 length: 14 amino acids. CDR3 in amino acids: CASSAGTVNSPLHF. As DNA, the CDR3 is TGTGCCAGCAGCGCCGGGACAGTCAATTCACCCCTCCACTTT. The full variable domain, completed using reference TRBV9 and TRBJ1-6, is DSGVTQTPKHLITATGQRVTLRCSPRSGDLSVYWYQQSLDQGLQFLIQYYNGEERAKGNILERFSAQQFPDLHSELNLSSLELGDSALYFCASSAGTVNSPLHFGNGTRLTVT.

The chain links TRBV6-2 or TRBV6-3 to TRBJ2-1; no clear D gene. V was trimmed by 5 bases and J by 0 bases, leaving 17 bases between them. The CDR3 has 17 amino acids. Per germline, CDR1 MNHEY and CDR2 SVGEGT. The CDR3 DNA reads as TGTGCCAGCAGTCCCCGGACCCAGACTTTCTCCTACAATGAGCAGTTCTTC. This sequence encodes CASSPRTQTFSYNEQFF.

The V call is TRBV15, the J call TRBJ2-1; the match to TRBD2 covers 8 bases. The junction had 3 bases not matched to a gene; V was cut back by 1 base and J by 4 bases. CDR1 is LNHNV and CDR2 is YYDKDF in the germline V gene (reference sequence). CDR3 size: 15 residues. The CDR3 loop is CATSRGGGGYNEQFF. DNA for the CDR3: TGTGCCACCAGCAGAGGTGGCGGGGGGTACAATGAGCAGTTCTTC.

The chain combines TRBV15 with TRBJ2-5; D is ambiguous. The CDR3 runs 14 residues. Trimming left V 1 base short and J 1 base short, with 7 bases between. Germline V gene lookup returns CDR1 LNHNV and CDR2 YYDKDF (reference sequence). In DNA form, the CDR3 reads TGTGCCACCAGCAGAGCAAATACCCAAGAGACCCAGTACTTC. The encoded protein is CATSRANTQETQYF.

The V gene is TRBV6-6, the J gene TRBJ2-2; TRBD2 matches at 7 bases. There are 16 residues in the CDR3. The V gene end was trimmed by 6 bases and the J gene end by 0 bases; junction bases not matched to a gene: 7. Germline V CDR1 and CDR2: MNHNY, SVGAGI (reference sequence). Written as DNA, the CDR3 is TGTGCCAGCAGGCAGGGACTAACCTCGAACACCGGGGAGCTGTTTTTT. Amino acid sequence: CASRQGLTSNTGELFF.

This chain uses TRBV6-1 with TRBJ2-7; unclear D gene. Trimming cost V 2 bases and J 2 bases, with 7 bases left between them. CDR1 MNHNS and CDR2 SASEGT come from the germline V gene. The length of the CDR3 is 13 residues. CDR3 protein: CASSERSPYEQYF. The CDR3, as DNA: TGTGCCAGCAGTGAAAGGTCTCCCTACGAGCAGTACTTC.

This clone has only one observation. The chain couples TRBV19 to TRBJ1-3; no definite D call. V was shortened by 8 bases and J by 4 bases, with 15 bases between the two germline ends. Germline loops: CDR1 LNHDA, CDR2 SQIVND (reference sequence). The CDR3 length is 14 residues. DNA for the CDR3: TGTGCCAGTTCAAGCCAGGTTCACGGAAACACCATATATTTT. Its protein is CASSSQVHGNTIYF.